These T cell receptor beta chains were read from a single sample in a study of tumor-infiltrating lymphocytes in primary liver carcinoma. TCRdb passed the multiplex PCR reads through MiXCR, listing each CDR3 protein once. Altogether approximately 60,000 distinct CDR3 sequences are present, around 64% being singletons, with the ten largest covering roughly 60%. The sequenced sample consisted of liver tumor tissue from sampling region 2. Source of these receptors: a man aged 40-50 years with primary liver carcinoma and hepatitis B virus infection. Each CDR3 is given with its conserved first and last residue. Fields, in order: D gene, V gene, J gene, clone size, CDR3 protein, CDR3 DNA. D genes are given only for firm matches. Size is stated for part of the rows, as once, few or many counts, or as a class when the clone is expanded.

d_call: .
v_call: TRBV24-1
j_call: TRBJ2-6
clone_size: .
cdr3_aa: CATSEQTGANVLTF
cdr3_nt: TGTGCCACCAGTGAGCAGACAGGGGCCAACGTCCTGACTTTC

d_call: .
v_call: TRBV29-1
j_call: TRBJ1-2
clone_size: .
cdr3_aa: CSVGAPTGTQAANYGYTF
cdr3_nt: TGTAGCGTTGGGGCACCAACAGGAACTCAAGCGGCTAACTATGGCTACACCTTC

d_call: .
v_call: TRBV5-1
j_call: TRBJ2-2
clone_size: .
cdr3_aa: CASNLAGSGNTGELFF
cdr3_nt: TGCGCCAGCAACCTAGCTGGGTCGGGGAACACCGGGGAGCTGTTTTTT

d_call: .
v_call: TRBV11-2
j_call: TRBJ2-1
clone_size: .
cdr3_aa: CANTLYRLLSEQFF
cdr3_nt: TGTGCCAACACCTTATACCGGCTACTTAGTGAGCAGTTCTTC

d_call: .
v_call: TRBV4-1
j_call: TRBJ1-5
clone_size: .
cdr3_aa: CASSQDSTHGHNQPQHF
cdr3_nt: TGCGCCAGCAGCCAAGATTCAACACATGGCCACAATCAGCCCCAGCATTTT

d_call: .
v_call: TRBV5-1
j_call: TRBJ2-2
clone_size: .
cdr3_aa: CASSLPSRIAGELFF
cdr3_nt: TGCGCCAGCAGCTTGCCTAGCAGGATCGCCGGGGAGCTGTTTTTT

d_call: .
v_call: TRBV6-2/TRBV6-3
j_call: TRBJ2-7
clone_size: .
cdr3_aa: CAISYHLDGAYEQYF
cdr3_nt: TGTGCCATTAGTTACCATCTAGACGGGGCATACGAGCAGTACTTC

d_call: TRBD2
v_call: TRBV5-4
j_call: TRBJ2-3
clone_size: few
cdr3_aa: CASSLERTSAGGYTQYF
cdr3_nt: TGTGCCAGCAGCTTGGAAAGGACTAGCGCGGGTGGATATACGCAGTATTTT

d_call: .
v_call: TRBV29-1
j_call: TRBJ2-2
clone_size: .
cdr3_aa: CSVLGPGPTGELSF
cdr3_nt: TGCAGCGTCCTCGGTCCGGGACCCACCGGGGAGCTTTCTTTT

d_call: .
v_call: TRBV6-5
j_call: TRBJ2-1
clone_size: medium-sized
cdr3_aa: CASSYWQGRRQFF
cdr3_nt: TGTGCCAGCAGTTATTGGCAGGGACGGAGGCAGTTCTTC

d_call: .
v_call: TRBV12-3/TRBV12-4
j_call: TRBJ1-5
clone_size: .
cdr3_aa: CANTFGQRSNQPQHF
cdr3_nt: TGTGCCAACACTTTTGGGCAAAGAAGCAATCAGCCCCAGCATTTT

d_call: .
v_call: TRBV6-2/TRBV6-3
j_call: TRBJ1-5
clone_size: .
cdr3_aa: CASILGQGSQPQHF
cdr3_nt: TGTGCTAGCATTTTGGGACAAGGCAGTCAGCCCCAGCATTTT

d_call: .
v_call: TRBV5-1
j_call: TRBJ1-1
clone_size: once
cdr3_aa: CASNLGAGTEAFF
cdr3_nt: TGCGCCAGCAACTTGGGGGCGGGCACTGAGGCTTTCTTT

d_call: .
v_call: TRBV12-5
j_call: TRBJ2-7
clone_size: once
cdr3_aa: CASGFWQYEQYF
cdr3_nt: TGTGCTAGTGGTTTCTGGCAGTACGAGCAGTACTTC

d_call: .
v_call: TRBV6-2/TRBV6-3
j_call: TRBJ2-7
clone_size: .
cdr3_aa: CASSYSGQTLLLEQYF
cdr3_nt: TGTGCCAGCAGTTACTCAGGTCAGACCCTTCTCTTGGAGCAGTACTTC

d_call: .
v_call: TRBV10-3
j_call: TRBJ2-2
clone_size: .
cdr3_aa: CAIMGAEGGNTGELFF
cdr3_nt: TGTGCAATCATGGGGGCAGAAGGTGGGAACACCGGGGAGCTGTTTTTT

d_call: TRBD1
v_call: TRBV4-1
j_call: TRBJ2-5
clone_size: .
cdr3_aa: CTSSPSGGGETQYF
cdr3_nt: TGCACCAGCAGCCCTTCAGGGGGCGGTGAGACCCAGTACTTC

d_call: .
v_call: TRBV4-2
j_call: TRBJ1-5
clone_size: few
cdr3_aa: CASSPHLRGGTGPQPQHF
cdr3_nt: TGTGCCAGCAGCCCCCACCTACGAGGAGGCACAGGGCCTCAGCCCCAGCATTTT

d_call: .
v_call: TRBV5-4
j_call: TRBJ2-7
clone_size: .
cdr3_aa: CATQGVGDDQYF
cdr3_nt: TGTGCCACCCAAGGGGTAGGAGACGACCAGTACTTC

d_call: .
v_call: TRBV6-5
j_call: TRBJ1-1
clone_size: .
cdr3_aa: CASSYGGTSTEASF
cdr3_nt: TGTGCCAGCAGTTACGGGGGGACGTCCACTGAAGCTTCCTTT

d_call: .
v_call: TRBV12-3/TRBV12-4
j_call: TRBJ1-6
clone_size: .
cdr3_aa: CTSSPGGEAESPLHF
cdr3_nt: TGTACCAGCAGTCCAGGAGGGGAGGCAGAGTCACCCCTCCACTTT

d_call: .
v_call: TRBV7-8
j_call: TRBJ2-3
clone_size: .
cdr3_aa: CASNPGQWKDTQYF
cdr3_nt: TGTGCCAGCAACCCAGGACAGTGGAAAGATACGCAGTATTTT

d_call: TRBD2
v_call: TRBV11-2
j_call: TRBJ2-3
clone_size: .
cdr3_aa: CAGILTSGSTDTQCF
cdr3_nt: TGTGCCGGCATCTTGACTAGCGGGAGCACAGATACGCAGTGTTTT

d_call: .
v_call: TRBV29-1
j_call: TRBJ1-1
clone_size: many
cdr3_aa: CSVGKENTEAFF
cdr3_nt: TGCAGCGTTGGCAAGGAGAACACTGAAGCTTTCTTT

d_call: TRBD1
v_call: TRBV6-2/TRBV6-3
j_call: TRBJ2-5
clone_size: .
cdr3_aa: CATLTGGETQYF
cdr3_nt: TGTGCCACCCTGACAGGGGGCGAGACCCAGTACTTC

d_call: .
v_call: TRBV6-5
j_call: TRBJ1-6
clone_size: .
cdr3_aa: CASSVIGDSLLHF
cdr3_nt: TGTGCCAGCAGTGTGATAGGGGATTCACTCCTCCACTTC

d_call: .
v_call: TRBV7-9
j_call: TRBJ2-1
clone_size: .
cdr3_aa: CASNSAYSYNEQFF
cdr3_nt: TGTGCCAGCAACTCCGCTTACTCCTACAATGAGCAGTTCTTC

d_call: .
v_call: TRBV4-3
j_call: TRBJ1-6
clone_size: .
cdr3_aa: CASSHDFSDSPLHF
cdr3_nt: TGCGCCAGCAGCCATGATTTTTCCGATTCACCGCTCCACTTT

d_call: TRBD1
v_call: TRBV5-6
j_call: TRBJ2-6
clone_size: .
cdr3_aa: CASSSRTGWLSGANVLTF
cdr3_nt: TGTGCCAGTAGCTCGAGGACAGGGTGGCTTTCTGGGGCCAACGTCCTGACTTTC

d_call: .
v_call: TRBV6-5
j_call: TRBJ2-2
clone_size: once
cdr3_aa: CASGPVSTDTGELFF
cdr3_nt: TGTGCCAGCGGCCCAGTTTCCACGGACACCGGGGAGCTGTTTTTT

d_call: .
v_call: TRBV4-1
j_call: TRBJ1-4
clone_size: medium-sized
cdr3_aa: CASSQGDSTEKLFF
cdr3_nt: TGCGCCAGCAGCCAGGGTGACAGTACCGAAAAACTGTTTTTT

d_call: .
v_call: TRBV6-2/TRBV6-3
j_call: TRBJ1-5
clone_size: .
cdr3_aa: CASSYSDSRRVKVSRQPQHF
cdr3_nt: TGTGCCAGCAGTTACTCGGACTCTCGACGGGTTAAGGTGTCCCGTCAGCCCCAGCATTTT

d_call: TRBD2
v_call: TRBV7-9
j_call: TRBJ2-5
clone_size: many
cdr3_aa: CASSPWTSSDQETQYF
cdr3_nt: TGTGCCAGCAGCCCCTGGACTAGTTCCGACCAAGAGACCCAGTACTTC

d_call: .
v_call: TRBV28
j_call: TRBJ2-5
clone_size: many
cdr3_aa: CASNPSTGEETQYF
cdr3_nt: TGTGCCAGCAACCCGTCGACAGGAGAAGAGACCCAGTACTTC

d_call: TRBD1
v_call: TRBV29-1
j_call: TRBJ2-7
clone_size: .
cdr3_aa: CIVQVTGGEGEQYF
cdr3_nt: TGCATCGTACAAGTTACAGGGGGCGAGGGCGAGCAGTATTTC

d_call: .
v_call: TRBV11-1
j_call: TRBJ1-6
clone_size: .
cdr3_aa: CVSSRTLDSPLHF
cdr3_nt: TGTGTCAGCAGCCGGACACTGGATTCACCCCTCCACTTT